These 29 T cell receptor beta chains came from one sample sequenced in a study of blood T cell repertoires in COVID-19. Data came from immunoSEQ multiplex PCR; TCRdb stores just in-frame clones and leaves some out. The sample has roughly 250,000 clones, 82% seen once. Sequencing was performed on peripheral blood. The receptors were gathered from a woman of 80 years or more with acute or convalescent COVID-19.

This sequence joins TRBV3-1 (or the pseudogene TRBV3-2) and TRBJ1-6; a weak D match, TRBD1 (6 bases). The CDR3 runs to 14 residues. CDR1 is LGHDT and CDR2 is YNNKEL in the germline V gene (reference sequence). V lost 3 bases to trimming and J lost 5 bases, with 8 bases between them. CDR3 nucleotide sequence: TGTGCCAGCAGCCACGCAGGGGATAATTCACCCCTCCACTTT. Its translation is CASSHAGDNSPLHF.

The chain couples TRBV12-3 or TRBV12-4 to TRBJ1-1, with 11 bases matching TRBD1. Germline trimming cut 3 bases from V and 10 bases from J; bases unmatched to any gene: 4. The CDR3 totals 13 residues. CDR3 protein: CASSFQDRGRAFF. CDR3 sequence (DNA): TGTGCCAGCAGTTTCCAGGACAGGGGGCGAGCTTTCTTT.

This clone was picked up one time. The V call is TRBV7-2, the J call TRBJ1-3, with D uncertain. This CDR3 spans 16 amino acids. V was clipped by 0 bases and J by 2 bases, with 11 bases between them. Germline CDR1 and CDR2: SGHTA and FQGNSA. The CDR3 loop reads CASSLASGGPGNTIYF. CDR3 in DNA: TGTGCCAGCAGCTTAGCGTCGGGAGGGCCTGGAAACACCATATATTTT.

The gene calls are TRBV4-1 and TRBJ1-5, with D possibly matching TRBD1 (6 bases). V was shortened by 5 bases and J by 2 bases, with 10 bases between the two germline ends. Germline V gene sequence: CDR1 MGHRA, CDR2 YSYEKL. This CDR3 comprises 14 residues. CDR3 residues: CASSNRQGNQPQHF. Written as DNA, the CDR3 is TGCGCCAGCAGCAACCGACAGGGCAATCAGCCCCAGCATTTT.

V and J are TRBV11-2 and TRBJ2-1; 7 nucleotides agree with TRBD2. The V gene end was trimmed by 1 base and the J gene end by 8 bases; junction bases not matched to a gene: 8. Germline values: CDR1 SGHAT, CDR2 FQNNGV. The CDR3 has 15 residues. The DNA for the CDR3 is TGTGCCAGCAGCTTAGGAGGGAGGGCCAAGTATGAGCAGTTCTTC. Translation: CASSLGGRAKYEQFF.

The table lists this clone with a count of one. The chain combines TRBV6-2 or TRBV6-3 with TRBJ2-7; D gene uncertain. Germline CDR1 reads MNHEY; CDR2 reads SVGEGT. Trimming cost V 5 bases and J 2 bases, with 7 bases left between them. The CDR3 length is 12 residues. The CDR3 region is CASSIPTYEQYF. In DNA form, the CDR3 reads TGTGCCAGCAGTATCCCCACCTACGAGCAGTACTTC.

The chain has TRBV5-6 and TRBJ1-2; TRBD1 is a possible D gene (5 bases). Deletions cut 3 bases from V and 3 bases from J, with 12 bases between. CDR3 length equals 14 residues. CDR1 SGHDT and CDR2 YYEEEE come from the germline V gene. The CDR3 nucleotides are TGTGCCAGCAGCTCGCAGGGCGGGGACTATGGCTACACCTTC. This translates into CASSSQGGDYGYTF.

The chain combines TRBV6-2 or TRBV6-3 with TRBJ2-5; possibly TRBD2 for D (5 bases). CDR3 length: 15 amino acids. Per germline, CDR1 MNHEY and CDR2 SVGEGT. V lost 2 bases, J lost 4 bases, and 14 bases lay in between. The CDR3 DNA sequence: TGTGCCAGCAGTTACAGGGCCCGCGGAGGAGAGACCCAGTACTTC. Translating gives CASSYRARGGETQYF.

The rearrangement links TRBV5-1 to TRBJ2-5; D perhaps matches TRBD2 (5 bases). V lost 7 bases and J lost 4, with 17 bases in between. The CDR3 sequence is 14 residues long. Germline V lookup: CDR1 SGHRS, CDR2 YFSETQ. CDR3 loop: CASGYGVIGETQYF. The CDR3 DNA reads TGCGCCAGCGGATACGGGGTAATAGGAGAGACCCAGTACTTC.

The rearrangement links TRBV6-2 or TRBV6-3 to TRBJ2-7, with TRBD1 matching 8 bases. Trimming at V came to 5 bases and at J to 5 bases, leaving 11 bases not matched to a gene. The CDR3 consists of 15 residues. Germline CDR1 and CDR2: MNHEY and SVGEGT. CDR3 nucleotides: TGTGCCAGCAGTACCTGGGGGCAGGGGGCCCACGAGCAGTACTTC. Translated: CASSTWGQGAHEQYF.

A few counts support this clone. This sequence joins TRBV19 and TRBJ1-6, with 9 bases that match TRBD1. The CDR3 has 17 residues. Germline loops: CDR1 LNHDA, CDR2 SQIVND (reference sequence). Germline trimming cut 4 bases from V and 9 bases from J; bases unmatched to any gene: 13. The CDR3 protein is CASSTTGGAGSGSPLHF. CDR3 DNA: TGTGCCAGTAGTACCACAGGGGGCGCCGGATCGGGTTCACCCCTCCACTTT.

V is TRBV5-1 and J is TRBJ1-1; TRBD1 agrees at 9 bases. The CDR3 has 15 residues. The V segment lost 0 bases and the J segment 4 bases; nucleotides outside the gene matches: 4. Germline values: CDR1 SGHRS, CDR2 YFSETQ. The CDR3 region is CASSLDTGGGTEAFF. The CDR3 nucleotides are TGCGCCAGCAGCTTGGATACAGGGGGCGGCACTGAAGCTTTCTTT.

The J gene is TRBJ2-1, the V gene TRBV7-2; D remains unclear. V was pared by 2 bases and J by 3 bases, with 5 bases between. CDR1 is SGHTA and CDR2 is FQGNSA in the germline V gene. The CDR3 length is 13 residues. CDR3 residues: CASSLNRYNEQFF. CDR3 sequence (DNA): TGTGCCAGCAGCTTAAATCGCTACAATGAGCAGTTCTTC.

The rearrangement joins TRBV6-5 to TRBJ1-1; tentative D call: TRBD1 (6 bases). CDR3 length: 14 residues. Trimming took off 2 bases at V and 4 bases at J, with 11 bases between the two ends. CDR1 is MNHEY, CDR2 SVGAGI, per germline. The CDR3 nucleotides are TGTGCCAGCAGTTACGTGGGGGCCAGCACTGAAGCTTTCTTT. This gives the protein CASSYVGASTEAFF.

The chain employs TRBV7-9 and TRBJ1-2; 7 nucleotides align to TRBD1. The CDR3 has 16 residues. Losses at the gene ends were 5 bases for V and 4 bases for J; bases not matched to a gene: 13. CDR1 and CDR2 (germline): SEHNR, FQNEAQ (reference sequence). CDR3 nucleotides: TGTGCCAGCAGCCCTTACAGGGGAGAAGGGCCCTATGGCTACACCTTC. Protein sequence: CASSPYRGEGPYGYTF.

V and J are TRBV7-3 and TRBJ2-3; 9 nucleotides align to TRBD2. After removal of 2 bases from V and 8 bases from J, the junction contained 11 bases not matched to a gene. This CDR3 comprises 16 residues. Germline V gene data show CDR1 as SGHTA and CDR2 as FQGTGA. The CDR3 is CASSLGTSTTVGTQYF. The CDR3 DNA reads as TGTGCCAGCAGCTTAGGGACTAGCACCACCGTTGGTACGCAGTATTTT.

The chain employs TRBV5-6 and TRBJ2-2; weak D call: TRBD2 (5 bases). Trimming stripped 3 bases from V and 5 bases from J, with 8 bases between. Germline V CDR1 and CDR2: SGHDT, YYEEEE. The CDR3 runs 13 residues. Here the CDR3 reads CASSSLATGELFF. The CDR3 bases are TGTGCCAGCAGCTCCCTAGCTACCGGGGAGCTGTTTTTT.

The chain combines TRBV6-2 or TRBV6-3 with TRBJ2-1; 9 bases agree with TRBD2. V was clipped by 6 bases and J by 4 bases; unmatched bases: 7. This CDR3 region has 15 residues. Germline lookup yields CDR1 MNHEY and CDR2 SVGEGT. The CDR3 DNA reads as TGTGCCAGCAGCGGAGCGGGAGGTATATACAATGAGCAGTTCTTC. Its translation is CASSGAGGIYNEQFF.

The chain couples TRBV9 to TRBJ2-1; D is undetermined. The CDR3 consists of 15 residues. V was pared by 0 bases and J by 0 bases, with 7 bases between. Germline values: CDR1 SGDLS, CDR2 YYNGEE. The DNA of the CDR3 is TGTGCCAGCAGCGTAGTTGTTAGCTCCTACAATGAGCAGTTCTTC. This gives the protein CASSVVVSSYNEQFF.

This chain uses TRBV7-9 with TRBJ2-2, with D perhaps matching TRBD1 (6 bases). V shed 1 base and J shed 4 bases, with 13 bases lying between them. From germline, CDR1 is SEHNR and CDR2 FQNEAQ (reference sequence). The CDR3 loop spans 16 amino acids. The CDR3 sequence: CASSLVGVRGTGELFF. CDR3 DNA: TGTGCCAGCAGCTTAGTCGGGGTCAGGGGCACCGGGGAGCTGTTTTTT.

The J gene is TRBJ2-1, the V gene TRBV5-4; perhaps TRBD2 as D (6 bases). CDR1 and CDR2 (germline): SGHNT, YYREEE (reference sequence). CDR3 length: 16 residues. V lost 4 bases and J lost 5, with 19 bases in between. CDR3 loop: CASSRIGRTANNEQFF. CDR3 bases: TGTGCCAGCAGCCGGATTGGGAGGACGGCCAACAATGAGCAGTTCTTC.

V is TRBV5-1 and J is TRBJ2-1; tentatively, D is TRBD1 (6 bases). The CDR3 has 14 residues. With 5 bases removed from V and 4 bases from J, the gap between germline ends came to 13 bases. Germline V gives CDR1 SGHRS, CDR2 YFSETQ. This CDR3 reads CASSVTGSYNEQFF. In nucleotides, the CDR3 is TGCGCCAGCAGTGTAACAGGGTCATACAATGAGCAGTTCTTC.

The chain employs TRBV2 and TRBJ2-7; D perhaps matches TRBD2 (5 bases). Germline V gene lookup returns CDR1 SNHLY and CDR2 FYNNEI. The V end was cut by 0 bases, the J end by 9 bases, with 6 bases between. The CDR3 is 11 amino acids. In DNA form, the CDR3 reads TGTGCCAGCAGTGAAGCAAGCGGGCAGTACTTC. Protein sequence: CASSEASGQYF.

The gene calls are TRBV18 and TRBJ2-7; a possible D gene is TRBD2 (6 bases). The germline V gene has CDR1 KGHSH and CDR2 LQKENI. The V gene lost 0 bases and the J gene lost 2 bases, with 11 bases spanning the gap. This CDR3 spans 15 amino acids. CDR3 sequence: CASSPPASATYEQYF. DNA of the CDR3: TGTGCCAGCTCACCACCGGCTAGCGCAACCTACGAGCAGTACTTC.

The CDR3: CASGLVREQGPSGNTIYF. The CDR3 DNA reads TGTGCTAGTGGTTTGGTACGAGAACAGGGGCCCTCTGGAAACACCATATATTTT. This chain connects TRBV12-5 to TRBJ1-3, with 7 nucleotides matching TRBD1. The V and J ends lost 0 bases and 0 bases, in that order; junction bases with no gene match: 8. This CDR3 is 18 amino acids long. Germline CDR1 LGHNT, CDR2 FRNRAP.

This clone came up a few times. This rearrangement joins TRBV7-2 to TRBJ2-5, with a possible D match to TRBD1 (5 bases). The V and J ends lost 4 bases and 5 bases respectively, with 8 bases between them. In germline, CDR1 is SGHTA, CDR2 FQGNSA. The CDR3 runs 12 residues. The CDR3 sequence is CASSWSGETQYF. The CDR3 DNA is TGTGCCAGCAGCTGGTCAGGGGAGACCCAGTACTTC.

J is TRBJ1-3 and V is TRBV18, with D tentatively TRBD1 (6 bases). Germline CDR1 reads KGHSH; CDR2 reads LQKENI. The CDR3 contains 16 residues. V was trimmed by 4 bases and J by 1 base, leaving 14 bases between them. CDR3 in amino acids: CASSHTTGLSGNTIYF. The CDR3 DNA follows: TGTGCCAGCTCACATACCACAGGGTTATCTGGAAACACCATATATTTT.

In this sample, this clone turned up a few times. The chain carries TRBV15 and TRBJ1-5, with TRBD1 identical over 7 bases. V shed 3 bases, J shed 0 bases, and the junction held 2 bases outside the gene matches. The CDR3 covers 15 residues. Germline CDR1 LNHNV, CDR2 YYDKDF (reference sequence). The CDR3 nucleotides are TGTGCCACCAGCAGGACAGGGAATAGCAATCAGCCCCAGCATTTT. It specifies CATSRTGNSNQPQHF.

The chain employs TRBV10-2 and TRBJ2-5, with a weak D call TRBD2 (6 bases). This CDR3 spans 14 amino acids. V was clipped by 4 bases and J by 2 bases, with 11 bases between them. In germline, CDR1 is WSHSY, CDR2 SAAADI. CDR3 amino acids: CASSVSGQQETQYF. The CDR3 nucleotides read TGCGCCAGCAGTGTGAGCGGGCAACAAGAGACCCAGTACTTC.